This T cell receptor (beta chain) stems from a study of blood T cells in healthy people across ages. The study's findings and limits: Measured against age, TCR beta diversity per million T cells decreased in a roughly linear manner.

A second PCR, run for roughly 7 to 12 cycles, used a sample-barcoded 5' primer plus a J-beta primer mix. Each cDNA molecule, via a template-switch adaptor with 12 random nucleotides, was tagged. TCRdb ran MiXCR on the 5' RACE reads and lists one entry per CDR3 protein. The sample has hundreds of thousands of distinct CDR3 sequences; approximately 35% are singletons. Details on this clonotype: Its antigen remains unidentified.

The V end was cut by 8 bases, the J end by 4 bases, with 16 bases between. The germline CDR1 and CDR2 sequences are SNHLY and FYNNEI. The CDR3 contains 14 residues. The sample was blood. This receptor was identified in a man younger than 35 in good health. The chain carries TRBV2 and TRBJ2-3; maybe TRBD1 (6 bases). This chain's CDR3 is CASGGADISDTQYF. CDR3 nucleotides: TGTGCCAGCGGGGGCGCTGACATTTCAGATACGCAGTATTTT.